This T cell receptor beta chain is from a study of monozygotic twins with inflammatory bowel disease. The template-switching step introduced UMIs that carried a 6-nucleotide sample barcode. cDNA encoding TCRalpha and TCRbeta underwent two nested PCRs of approximately 17 and 9 cycles, each of which was followed by bead purification. From its re-call of the 5' RACE reads, TCRdb lists each CDR3 protein once, without DNA. The table counts about 110,000 distinct CDR3 sequences; around an eighth lies in the top ten. General study points: Relative to healthy twins, IBD patients had fewer clonotypes in common with others, a gap that was especially apparent with disease activity. Among patients, repertoires may have gained variability from differing immunosuppressive treatments.

CDR1 and CDR2 from the germline V gene are SGHVS and FNYEAQ. The CDR3 sequence is 16 residues long. In the case of this clonotype: Its antigen is not known.

This sequence joins TRBV7-6 and TRBJ1-6; TCRdb's D gene call, TRBD1, goes unchecked for lack of DNA. This sequence originates from a human donor with ulcerative colitis or Crohn's disease, or a healthy co-twin of an affected twin (not recorded which). Material: blood. The chain's CDR3 is CASSLGDRAYNSPLHF.